This T cell receptor (beta chain) was sequenced for a study of T-cell memory formation after mild COVID-19. This CDR3 has 12 residues. CDR1 ENHRY and CDR2 SYGVKD come from the germline V gene. TCRdb itself ran the 5' RACE reads through MiXCR, one entry per CDR3 protein. The table shows more than 300,000 distinct CDR3 sequences, with 13% to 15% occurring only once. With respect to this clonotype: Compared with germline, one end of the junction differs, possibly owing to a read error.

The specimen sequenced was PBMCs or a T cell subset sorted from them (not recorded which). The chain joins TRBV10-3 to TRBJ2-7, with a tentative D call TRBD1 (6 bases). The TCR comes from a man aged 18 to 35 who had mild COVID-19 (a few samples of this study predate the infection). Cell type and time point are not known. The CDR3 DNA reads as TGTGCCATCAGTGGCGGACAGACTGTGATCCACTTC. Its translation: CAISGGQTVIHF.